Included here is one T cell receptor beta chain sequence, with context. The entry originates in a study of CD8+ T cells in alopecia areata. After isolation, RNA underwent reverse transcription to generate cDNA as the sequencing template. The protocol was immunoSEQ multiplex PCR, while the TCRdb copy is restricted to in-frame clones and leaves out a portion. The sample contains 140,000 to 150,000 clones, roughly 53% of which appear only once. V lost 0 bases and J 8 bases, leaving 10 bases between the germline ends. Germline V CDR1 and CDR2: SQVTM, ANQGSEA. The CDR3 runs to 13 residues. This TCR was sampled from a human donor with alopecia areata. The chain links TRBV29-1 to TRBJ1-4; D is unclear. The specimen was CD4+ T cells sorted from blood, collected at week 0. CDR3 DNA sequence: TGCAGCGTTGAAGAACCCAGCAGGGAAAAACTGTTTTTT. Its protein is CSVEEPSREKLFF. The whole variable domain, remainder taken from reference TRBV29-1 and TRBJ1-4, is SAVISQKPSRDICQRGTSLTIQCQVDSQVTMMFWYRQQPGQSLTLIATANQGSEATYESGFVIDKFPISRPNLTFSTLTVSNMSPEDSSIYLCSVEEPSREKLFFGSGTQLSVL.